This T cell receptor (beta chain) came from a study of blood T cell repertoires in COVID-19. Across the whole study: Specimens from acute and convalescent COVID-19 originated in the United States, Italy and Spain. T cells, B-cell-depleted T cells, or PBMCs supplied cDNA or gDNA.

Study processing details: From reference gene primer amplification, estimates of nucleated cell counts were derived. Method: immunoSEQ multiplex PCR; TCRdb's copy keeps in-frame clones and lacks some. V and J calls plus clone size are reproduced from that table; the DNA served to infer D and trimming. Among tens of thousands of clones listed, around 85% were seen once. Germline lookup yields CDR1 SGHTA and CDR2 FQGNSA. The CDR3 is 13 residues long. Germline trimming cut 1 base from V and 14 bases from J; bases unmatched to any gene: 8. The receptor was isolated from a man in his 60s with active or convalescent COVID-19. This chain joins TRBV7-2 and TRBJ2-1, with 7 bases identical to TRBD2. Specimen: peripheral blood. CDR3 coding DNA: TGTGCCAGCAGCTTAGTCAGGGCGGGAGAGGAGTTCTTC. This encodes CASSLVRAGEEFF.